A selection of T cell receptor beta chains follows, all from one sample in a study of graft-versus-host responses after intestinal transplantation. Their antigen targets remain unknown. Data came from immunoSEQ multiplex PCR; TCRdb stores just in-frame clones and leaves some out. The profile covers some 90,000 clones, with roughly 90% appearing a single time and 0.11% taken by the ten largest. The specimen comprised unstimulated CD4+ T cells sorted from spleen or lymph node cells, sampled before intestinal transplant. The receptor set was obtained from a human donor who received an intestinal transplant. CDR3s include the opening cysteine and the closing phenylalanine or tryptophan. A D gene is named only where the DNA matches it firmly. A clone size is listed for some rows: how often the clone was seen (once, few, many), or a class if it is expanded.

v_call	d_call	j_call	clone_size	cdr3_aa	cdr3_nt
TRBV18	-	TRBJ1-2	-	CASSPAGPDYGYTF	TGTGCCAGCTCACCAGCAGGTCCGGACTATGGCTACACCTTC
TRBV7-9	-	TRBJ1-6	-	CASSPNRESSYNSPLHF	TGTGCCAGCAGCCCAAACCGGGAGAGCTCCTATAATTCACCCCTCCACTTT
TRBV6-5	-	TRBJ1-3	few	CASTPLSGNTIYF	TGTGCCAGCACCCCCCTCTCTGGAAACACCATATATTTT
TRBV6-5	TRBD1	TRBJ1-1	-	CASRTDRVGRTEAFF	TGTGCCAGCAGGACCGACAGGGTCGGTCGCACTGAAGCTTTCTTT
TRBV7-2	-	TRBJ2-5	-	CASSLSYDGETQYF	TGTGCCAGCAGCTTAAGTTATGACGGGGAGACCCAGTACTTC
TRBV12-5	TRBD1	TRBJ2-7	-	CASGFGPRGSEQYF	TGTGCTAGTGGTTTTGGCCCCAGGGGGAGCGAGCAGTACTTC
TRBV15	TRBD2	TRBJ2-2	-	CATSPGLAGDTTGELFF	TGTGCCACCAGCCCGGGACTAGCGGGGGATACCACCGGGGAGCTGTTTTTT
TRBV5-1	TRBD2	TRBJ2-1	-	CASSRGGGINEQFF	TGCGCCAGCAGTCGGGGCGGGGGTATCAATGAGCAGTTCTTC
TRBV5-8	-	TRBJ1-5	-	CASSLPETPNQPQHF	TGTGCCAGCAGCTTGCCTGAGACTCCGAATCAGCCCCAGCATTTT
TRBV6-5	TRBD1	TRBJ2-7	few	CASSYSGTANSYEQYF	TGTGCCAGCAGTTACTCAGGGACAGCGAATTCCTACGAGCAGTACTTC
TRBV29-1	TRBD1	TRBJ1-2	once	CSVGQGGDYTF	TGCAGCGTGGGACAGGGCGGTGACTACACCTTC
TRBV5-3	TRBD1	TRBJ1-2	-	CARSLRGQGASWGYTF	TGTGCCAGAAGCTTGAGGGGACAGGGGGCGAGTTGGGGCTACACCTTC
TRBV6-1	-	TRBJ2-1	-	CASSGANNEQFF	TGTGCCAGCAGTGGAGCTAACAATGAGCAGTTCTTC
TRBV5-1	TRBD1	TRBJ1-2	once	CASSPGTGGFYGYTF	TGCGCCAGCAGCCCAGGGACAGGGGGCTTTTATGGCTACACCTTC